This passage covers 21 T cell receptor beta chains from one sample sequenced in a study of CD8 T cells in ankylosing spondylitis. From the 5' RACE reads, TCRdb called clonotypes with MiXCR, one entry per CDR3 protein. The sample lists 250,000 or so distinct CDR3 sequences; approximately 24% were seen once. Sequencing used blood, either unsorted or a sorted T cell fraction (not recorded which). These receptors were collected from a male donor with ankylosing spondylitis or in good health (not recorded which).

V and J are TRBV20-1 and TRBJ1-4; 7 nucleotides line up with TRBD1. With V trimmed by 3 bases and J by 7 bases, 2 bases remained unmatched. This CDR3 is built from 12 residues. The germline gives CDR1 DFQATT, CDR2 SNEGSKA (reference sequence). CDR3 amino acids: CSARRQGEKLFF. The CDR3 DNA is TGCAGTGCTAGGAGACAGGGTGAAAAACTGTTTTTT.

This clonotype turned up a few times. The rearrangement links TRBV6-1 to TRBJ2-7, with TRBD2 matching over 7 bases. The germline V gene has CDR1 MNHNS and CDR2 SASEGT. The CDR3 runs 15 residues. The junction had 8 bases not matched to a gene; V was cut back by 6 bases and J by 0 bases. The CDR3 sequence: CASRGAGPGSYEQYF. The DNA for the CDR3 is TGTGCCAGCAGGGGAGCGGGACCCGGCTCCTACGAGCAGTACTTC.

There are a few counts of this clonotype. CDR3 protein: CASSEAFGTAEVGETQYF. The DNA of the CDR3 is TGTGCCAGCAGTGAAGCCTTTGGGACTGCGGAAGTGGGAGAGACCCAGTACTTC. The chain joins TRBV6-1 to TRBJ2-5; D is possibly TRBD2 (6 bases). This CDR3 is built from 18 residues. V was shortened by 0 bases and J by 4 bases, with 21 bases between the two germline ends. CDR1 is MNHNS and CDR2 is SASEGT in the germline V gene.

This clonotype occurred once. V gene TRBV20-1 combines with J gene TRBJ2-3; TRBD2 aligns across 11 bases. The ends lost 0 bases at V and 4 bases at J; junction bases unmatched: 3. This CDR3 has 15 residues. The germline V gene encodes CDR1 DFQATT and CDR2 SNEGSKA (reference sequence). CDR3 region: CSARDSGGAPDTQYF. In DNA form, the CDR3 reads TGCAGTGCTAGAGATAGCGGGGGGGCCCCAGATACGCAGTATTTT.

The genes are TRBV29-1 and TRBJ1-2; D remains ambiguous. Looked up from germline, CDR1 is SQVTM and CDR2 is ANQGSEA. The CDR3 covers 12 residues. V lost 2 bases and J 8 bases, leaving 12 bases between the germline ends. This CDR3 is CSVEKGLSGYTF. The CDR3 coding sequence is TGCAGCGTTGAAAAAGGCCTCAGCGGCTACACCTTC.

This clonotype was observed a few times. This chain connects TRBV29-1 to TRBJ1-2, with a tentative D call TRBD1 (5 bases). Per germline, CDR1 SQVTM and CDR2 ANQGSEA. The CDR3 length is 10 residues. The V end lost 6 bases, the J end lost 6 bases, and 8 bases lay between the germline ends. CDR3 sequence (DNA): TGCAGCGTGGAGACAGATGGCTACACCTTC. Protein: CSVETDGYTF.

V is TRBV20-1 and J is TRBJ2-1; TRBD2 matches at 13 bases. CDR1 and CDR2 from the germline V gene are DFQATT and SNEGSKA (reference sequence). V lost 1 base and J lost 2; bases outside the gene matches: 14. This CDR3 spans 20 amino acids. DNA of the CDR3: TGCAGTGCTAGAGGAACGGGGACTAGCGGGGCCTGGGGAGCCTACAATGAGCAGTTCTTC. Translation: CSARGTGTSGAWGAYNEQFF.

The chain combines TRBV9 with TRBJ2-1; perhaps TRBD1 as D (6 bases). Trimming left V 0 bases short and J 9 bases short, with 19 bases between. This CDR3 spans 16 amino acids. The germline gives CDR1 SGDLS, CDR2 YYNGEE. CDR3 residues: CASSVEVWGPGVEQFF. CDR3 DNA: TGTGCCAGCAGCGTAGAGGTGTGGGGGCCGGGTGTTGAGCAGTTCTTC.

Here the CDR3 DNA reads TGTGCCAGCGGGACAGGGGGCCATGCGAATGAGCAGTTCTTC. Amino acids: CASGTGGHANEQFF. The chain combines TRBV2 with TRBJ2-1; 12 bases match TRBD1. J lost 7 bases, V lost 8 bases, and 6 bases had no gene match. The germline gives CDR1 SNHLY, CDR2 FYNNEI. The CDR3 is 14 residues long.

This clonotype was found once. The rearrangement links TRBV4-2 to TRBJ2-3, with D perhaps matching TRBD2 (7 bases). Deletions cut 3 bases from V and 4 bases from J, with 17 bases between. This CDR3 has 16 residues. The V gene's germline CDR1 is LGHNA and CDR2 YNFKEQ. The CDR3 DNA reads TGTGCCAGCAGCCAGTGGGGGGGGGGCAGGGCAGATACGCAGTATTTT. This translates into CASSQWGGGRADTQYF.

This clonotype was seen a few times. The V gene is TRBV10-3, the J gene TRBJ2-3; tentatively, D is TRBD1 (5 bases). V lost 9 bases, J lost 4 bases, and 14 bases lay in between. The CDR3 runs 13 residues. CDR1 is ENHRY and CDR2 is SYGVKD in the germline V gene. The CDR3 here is CAIDQGIADTQYF. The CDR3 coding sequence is TGTGCCATTGACCAGGGAATTGCAGATACGCAGTATTTT.

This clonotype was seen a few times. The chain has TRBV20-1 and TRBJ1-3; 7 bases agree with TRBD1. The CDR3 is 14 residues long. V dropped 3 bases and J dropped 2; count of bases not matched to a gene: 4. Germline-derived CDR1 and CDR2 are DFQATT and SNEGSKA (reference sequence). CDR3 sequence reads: CSASEGTAGNTIYF. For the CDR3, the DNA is TGCAGTGCTAGCGAAGGGACAGCTGGAAACACCATATATTTT.

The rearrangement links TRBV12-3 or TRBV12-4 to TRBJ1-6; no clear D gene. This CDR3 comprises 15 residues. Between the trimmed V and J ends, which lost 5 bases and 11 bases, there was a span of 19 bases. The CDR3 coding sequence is TGTGCCAGCAGTCCCGGGTTGGCGGGTAGAGCACCCCTCCACTTT. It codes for CASSPGLAGRAPLHF.

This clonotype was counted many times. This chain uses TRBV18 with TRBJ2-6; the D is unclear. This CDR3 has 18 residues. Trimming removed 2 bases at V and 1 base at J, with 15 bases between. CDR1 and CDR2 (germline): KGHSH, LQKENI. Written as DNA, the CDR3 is TGTGCCAGCTCACCATTGTCAGTGTTGGCGTCTGGGGCCAACGTCCTGACTTTC. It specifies CASSPLSVLASGANVLTF. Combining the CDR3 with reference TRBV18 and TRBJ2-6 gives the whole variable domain NAGVMQNPRHLVRRRGQEARLRCSPMKGHSHVYWYRQLPEEGLKFMVYLQKENIIDESGMPKERFSAEFPKEGPSILRIQQVVRGDSAAYFCASSPLSVLASGANVLTFGAGSRLTVL.

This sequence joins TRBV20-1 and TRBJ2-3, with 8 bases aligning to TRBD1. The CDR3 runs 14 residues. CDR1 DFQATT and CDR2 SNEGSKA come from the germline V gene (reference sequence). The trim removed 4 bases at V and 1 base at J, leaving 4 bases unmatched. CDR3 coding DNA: TGCAGTGCTACGACAGGGGACGGCACAGATACGCAGTATTTT. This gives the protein CSATTGDGTDTQYF.

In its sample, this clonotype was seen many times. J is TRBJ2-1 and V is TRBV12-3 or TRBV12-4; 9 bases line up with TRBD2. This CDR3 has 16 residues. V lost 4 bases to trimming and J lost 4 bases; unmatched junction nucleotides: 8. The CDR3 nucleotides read TGTGCCAGCAGTTCCCAGGCTAGCGGGGCTTACAATGAGCAGTTCTTC. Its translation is CASSSQASGAYNEQFF.

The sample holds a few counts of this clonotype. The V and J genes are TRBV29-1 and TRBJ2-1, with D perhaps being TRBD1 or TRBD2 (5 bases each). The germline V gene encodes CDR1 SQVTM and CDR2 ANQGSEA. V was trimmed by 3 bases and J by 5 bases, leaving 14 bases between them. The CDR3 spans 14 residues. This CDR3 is CSVEGRVVNNEQFF. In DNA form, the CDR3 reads TGCAGCGTTGAGGGACGGGTAGTAAACAATGAGCAGTTCTTC.

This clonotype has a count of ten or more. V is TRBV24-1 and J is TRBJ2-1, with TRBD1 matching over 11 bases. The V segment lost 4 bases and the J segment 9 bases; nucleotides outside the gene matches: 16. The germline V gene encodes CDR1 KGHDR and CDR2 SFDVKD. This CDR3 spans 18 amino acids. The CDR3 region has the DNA TGTGCCACCAGTGACAAAATCGGGACAGGGGGGATCCCACGTGAGCAGTTCTTC. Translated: CATSDKIGTGGIPREQFF.

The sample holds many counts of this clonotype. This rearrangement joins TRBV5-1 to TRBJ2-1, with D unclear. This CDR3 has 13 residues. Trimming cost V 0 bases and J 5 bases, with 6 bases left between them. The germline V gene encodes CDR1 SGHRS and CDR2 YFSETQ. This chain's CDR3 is CASSLVPDNEQFF. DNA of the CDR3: TGCGCCAGCAGCTTGGTACCGGACAATGAGCAGTTCTTC.

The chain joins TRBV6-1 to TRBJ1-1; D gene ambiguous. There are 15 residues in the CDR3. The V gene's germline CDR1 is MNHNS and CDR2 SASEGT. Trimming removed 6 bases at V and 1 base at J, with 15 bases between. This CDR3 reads CASSQLYLGNTEAFF. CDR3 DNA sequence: TGTGCCAGCAGCCAGCTATACTTGGGGAACACTGAAGCTTTCTTT.

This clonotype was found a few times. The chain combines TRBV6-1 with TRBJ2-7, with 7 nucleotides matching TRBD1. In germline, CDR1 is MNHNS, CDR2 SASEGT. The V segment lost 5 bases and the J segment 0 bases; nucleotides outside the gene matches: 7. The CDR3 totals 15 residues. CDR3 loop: CASSRQGKVSYEQYF. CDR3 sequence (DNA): TGTGCCAGCAGTCGACAGGGTAAAGTCTCCTACGAGCAGTACTTC.